The sequence of this TCR beta chain was determined in a study of radiation and T cells in renal cell carcinoma. Time point in this sample: baseline pretreatment blood. As for treatment: 15 Gy SBRT to primary tumor, nephrectomy 4 weeks later. Here immunoSEQ multiplex PCR was the method, and the copy in TCRdb shows in-frame clones only, minus some. Seen here are 20,000 to 25,000 clones, 60% to 80% observed once, and the top ten hold around 40%. Trimming took 7 bases from V and 1 from J; bases not matched to a gene: 7. This CDR3 has 15 amino acids. Germline assignment: CDR1 LNHDA and CDR2 SQIVND (reference sequence).

The source is a man between 60 and 70 years old with renal cell carcinoma. The specimen comprised blood, sampled from a patient whose treatment included radiotherapy and nephrectomy. V is TRBV19 and J is TRBJ1-5, with TRBD1 matching over 7 bases. CDR3 in amino acids: CASTSPGQSNQPQHF. CDR3 sequence (DNA): TGTGCCAGTACCTCACCGGGACAGAGCAATCAGCCCCAGCATTTT.